Shown below are 25 T cell receptor beta chains from a single sample sequenced in a study of T-cell reconstitution after alpha-beta-depleted transplantation in children. Preparation of the TCRbeta library involved a method that used unique molecular identifiers. One entry per CDR3 protein results from TCRdb running MiXCR on the PCR reads. The top ten hold around 30% of the sample, which has about 980,000 distinct CDR3 sequences, 25% to 30% seen once. The starting material was PBMCs, mostly from graft donor cells, obtained 360 days after TCRalphabeta/CD19-depleted stem cell transplant. Source of these receptors: a boy in the first two years of life who had a stem cell transplant for SCID, so the T cells may come from the graft donor.

The J gene is TRBJ1-2, the V gene TRBV30; D not resolved. The germline V and J ends were trimmed by 0 bases and 8 bases, with 10 bases remaining between them. CDR1 is GTSNPN, CDR2 SVGIG, per germline (reference sequence). The CDR3 contains 12 residues. CDR3 sequence (DNA): TGTGCCTGGAGTGTATCGGCCTGGGGCTACACCTTC. Its protein product is CAWSVSAWGYTF.

The rearrangement links TRBV6-1 to TRBJ2-5; 10 nucleotides match TRBD2. The junction had 8 bases not matched to a gene; V was cut back by 5 bases and J by 8 bases. This CDR3 contains 14 residues. Germline V gene data show CDR1 as MNHNS and CDR2 as SASEGT. CDR3 nucleotides: TGTGCCAGCAGTCTCGGACTAGCGGCCATAACCCAGTACTTC. Its translation: CASSLGLAAITQYF.

In its sample, this clonotype was seen a few times. V gene TRBV7-2 combines with J gene TRBJ2-7; D is tentatively TRBD1 or TRBD2 (5 bases each). Germline V CDR1 and CDR2: SGHTA, FQGNSA. The length of the CDR3 is 13 residues. V lost 5 bases to trimming and J lost 7 bases, with 15 bases between them. DNA of the CDR3: TGTGCCAGCAGCGGACGGGACCGAAGGGAGCAGTACTTC. Its translation: CASSGRDRREQYF.

This clonotype turned up a few times. V gene TRBV29-1 combines with J gene TRBJ2-1, with TRBD2 matching 10 bases. Germline V gene data show CDR1 as SQVTM and CDR2 as ANQGSEA. J lost 13 bases, V lost 3 bases, and 9 bases had no gene match. This CDR3 spans 13 amino acids. The chain's CDR3 is CSVDRLAGESQFF. DNA of the CDR3: TGCAGCGTTGATCGTCTAGCGGGGGAGTCCCAGTTCTTC.

The chain couples TRBV3-1 to TRBJ2-7; 7 bases line up with TRBD2. Germline CDR1 LGHDT, CDR2 YNNKEL (reference sequence). The CDR3 has 17 residues. The junction had 8 bases not matched to a gene; V was cut back by 0 bases and J by 0 bases. The CDR3 loop reads CASSQDLWLADSYEQYF. Here the CDR3 DNA reads TGTGCCAGCAGCCAAGATCTTTGGCTAGCGGACTCCTACGAGCAGTACTTC.

The chain carries TRBV12-3 or TRBV12-4 and TRBJ2-3; D gene ambiguous. The CDR3 loop spans 12 amino acids. The germline V and J ends were trimmed by 5 bases and 6 bases, with 9 bases remaining between them. As DNA, the CDR3 is TGTGCCAGCAGTCGATATTTGGATACGCAGTATTTT. Amino acid sequence: CASSRYLDTQYF.

This clonotype has more than one count but fewer than ten. The CDR3 loop reads CASSLAAGPSYEQYF. DNA of the CDR3: TGTGCCAGCAGCTTAGCTGCAGGACCGTCCTACGAGCAGTACTTC. This chain joins TRBV7-6 and TRBJ2-7, with D unclear. From germline, CDR1 is SGHVS and CDR2 FNYEAQ. The CDR3 runs 15 residues. Deletions cut 0 bases from V and 1 base from J, with 10 bases between.

The chain carries TRBV12-3 or TRBV12-4 and TRBJ2-1, with 11 bases that match TRBD1. V shed 6 bases and J 8 bases; nucleotides not matched to a gene: 9. The CDR3 runs 15 residues. The CDR3 bases are TGTGCCAGCAGCTATCGGGACAGGGGGATCGATGAGCAGTTCTTC. This translates into CASSYRDRGIDEQFF.

This clonotype was detected only a few times. This chain connects TRBV12-3 or TRBV12-4 to TRBJ2-3; D is unclear. The CDR3 totals 12 residues. V lost 9 bases and J lost 4, with 11 bases in between. The DNA for the CDR3 is TGTGCCAGTGCGGCCTCGGCAGATACGCAGTATTTT. Protein sequence: CASAASADTQYF.

This chain links TRBV28 with TRBJ1-1, with D hard to call. Germline-derived CDR1 and CDR2 are MDHEN and SYDVKM. The CDR3 runs to 11 residues. Deletions cut 7 bases from V and 1 base from J, with 4 bases between. The chain's CDR3 is CASKSNTEAFF. The CDR3 DNA follows: TGTGCCAGCAAATCGAACACTGAAGCTTTCTTT.

The chain uses TRBV6-2 or TRBV6-3 and TRBJ1-2; TRBD1 agrees at 8 bases. The trim removed 6 bases at V and 5 bases at J, leaving 8 bases unmatched. CDR1 and CDR2 from the germline V gene are MNHEY and SVGEGT. The length of the CDR3 is 14 residues. DNA for the CDR3: TGTGCCAGCAGCCGACCGGGACAGGCGTATGGCTACACCTTC. Amino acids: CASSRPGQAYGYTF.

This clonotype was observed a few times. V and J are TRBV12-3 or TRBV12-4 and TRBJ2-3; 9 bases match TRBD2. This CDR3 is 16 amino acids long. Trimming removed 6 bases from V and 0 bases from J; junction bases left unmatched: 7. The CDR3 reads CASSFGLAGSTDTQYF. The DNA of the CDR3 is TGTGCCAGCAGCTTTGGGCTAGCGGGGAGCACAGATACGCAGTATTTT.

This clonotype was seen more than once but under ten times. The chain uses TRBV5-8 and TRBJ2-1; tentative D call: TRBD2 (7 bases). Looked up from germline, CDR1 is SGHTS and CDR2 is YDEGEE. Trimming cost V 4 bases and J 6 bases, with 17 bases left between them. The CDR3 length is 15 residues. For the CDR3, the DNA is TGTGCCAGCAGCCCGGGGGGCAGGGTTCGCAATGAGCAGTTCTTC. Its translation: CASSPGGRVRNEQFF.

This clonotype came up a few times. J is TRBJ2-7 and V is TRBV12-3 or TRBV12-4; 8 nucleotides match TRBD1. The length of the CDR3 is 14 residues. V gave up 5 bases and J gave up 3 bases; unmatched junction bases: 6. In DNA, the CDR3 is TGTGCCAGCAGTAGCGGACAGGGAAACTACGAGCAGTACTTC. The encoded protein is CASSSGQGNYEQYF.

This clonotype was observed a handful of times. The chain recombines TRBV7-3 with TRBJ2-5; D may be TRBD1 or TRBD2 (5 bases each). V lost 1 base and J lost 0, with 6 bases in between. The CDR3 is 14 residues long. Germline CDR1 is SGHTA and CDR2 is FQGTGA. CDR3 in DNA: TGTGCCAGCAGCTTAAGGGGGAACCAAGAGACCCAGTACTTC. This sequence encodes CASSLRGNQETQYF.

In its sample, this clonotype was seen a few times. The V and J genes are TRBV20-1 and TRBJ2-7; tentatively, D is TRBD1 or TRBD2 (5 bases each). Per germline, CDR1 DFQATT and CDR2 SNEGSKA (reference sequence). V was clipped by 3 bases and J by 2 bases, with 14 bases between them. CDR3 length: 14 amino acids. CDR3 sequence: CSASRSGTTYEQYF. The CDR3 coding sequence is TGCAGTGCTAGCCGTTCAGGGACCACCTACGAGCAGTACTTC.

The rearrangement joins TRBV5-1 to TRBJ2-7, with D possibly being TRBD1 or TRBD2 (5 bases each). CDR3 length equals 15 residues. Trimming stripped 4 bases from V and 3 bases from J, with 17 bases between. Germline loops: CDR1 SGHRS, CDR2 YFSETQ. The CDR3 region is CASSKGDLPLYEQYF. The CDR3 DNA follows: TGCGCCAGCAGCAAAGGGGACCTTCCTCTCTACGAGCAGTACTTC.

This clonotype was picked up a small number of times. The chain joins TRBV2 to TRBJ1-5; no clear D. The CDR3 runs 14 residues. Deletions cut 1 base from V and 3 bases from J, with 7 bases between. The V gene's germline CDR1 is SNHLY and CDR2 FYNNEI. The DNA for the CDR3 is TGTGCCAGCAGTGAAGGGCAGTTCAATCAGCCCCAGCATTTT. Translating it yields CASSEGQFNQPQHF.

Here the CDR3 DNA reads TGCAGCGTACTCCGGGGGGGCACCGGCTACACCTTC. Its protein product is CSVLRGGTGYTF. The chain couples TRBV29-1 to TRBJ1-2; a weak D match, TRBD1 (6 bases). Germline V CDR1 and CDR2: SQVTM, ANQGSEA. CDR3 length: 12 residues. Between the trimmed V and J ends, which lost 6 bases and 8 bases, there was a span of 16 bases.

The genes are TRBV20-1 and TRBJ2-5; 10 bases agree with TRBD2. The germline gives CDR1 DFQATT, CDR2 SNEGSKA (reference sequence). Germline trimming cut 0 bases from V and 9 bases from J; bases unmatched to any gene: 10. The CDR3 sequence is 15 residues long. CDR3 residues: CSARDFYTSGVPQYF. CDR3 DNA sequence: TGCAGTGCTAGAGATTTCTATACTAGCGGGGTACCCCAGTACTTC.

The chain carries TRBV29-1 and TRBJ2-7; 7 bases match TRBD1. CDR3 length equals 14 residues. V dropped 5 bases and J dropped 6; count of bases not matched to a gene: 13. Germline V gene data show CDR1 as SQVTM and CDR2 as ANQGSEA. The DNA for the CDR3 is TGCAGCGTTATGTTACTGCGACAGGGCGCCGAGCAGTACTTC. Its translation: CSVMLLRQGAEQYF.

The gene calls are TRBV2 and TRBJ1-4; D is possibly TRBD1 (5 bases). Trimming stripped 3 bases from V and 8 bases from J, with 16 bases between. Germline CDR1 reads SNHLY; CDR2 reads FYNNEI. The CDR3 length is 15 residues. The CDR3 loop is CASSDLVGVDEKLFF. The CDR3 DNA sequence: TGTGCCAGCAGTGATTTGGTAGGGGTTGACGAAAAACTGTTTTTT.

The J gene is TRBJ2-2, the V gene TRBV9; D is unresolved. Trimming removed 0 bases from V and 0 bases from J, with 9 bases in between. CDR1 is SGDLS, CDR2 YYNGEE, per germline. The CDR3 loop spans 16 amino acids. The CDR3 loop is CASSVDPPPNTGELFF. CDR3 DNA: TGTGCCAGCAGCGTAGACCCTCCTCCGAACACCGGGGAGCTGTTTTTT.

The V call is TRBV15, the J call TRBJ2-7; D is undetermined. This CDR3 comprises 12 residues. V was clipped by 3 bases and J by 0 bases, with 3 bases between them. Per the germline V gene, CDR1 is LNHNV and CDR2 is YYDKDF (reference sequence). The CDR3 here is CATSSTSYEQYF. Written as DNA, the CDR3 is TGTGCCACCAGCAGTACCTCCTACGAGCAGTACTTC. Supplemented by reference TRBV15 and TRBJ2-7, the full variable domain reads DAMVIQNPRYQVTQFGKPVTLSCSQTLNHNVMYWYQQKSSQAPKLLFHYYDKDFNNEADTPDNFQSRRPNTSFCFLDIRSPGLGDTAMYLCATSSTSYEQYFGPGTRLTVT.

J is TRBJ2-1 and V is TRBV24-1; D may be TRBD2 (6 bases). The CDR3 has 17 residues. Germline V gene sequence: CDR1 KGHDR, CDR2 SFDVKD. V was cut by 2 bases and J by 1 base, with 14 bases left in between. CDR3 residues: CATSDWRGDASYNEQFF. DNA of the CDR3: TGTGCCACCAGTGATTGGCGGGGAGATGCATCCTACAATGAGCAGTTCTTC.